This T cell receptor beta chain was sequenced in a study of T cells in Graves' hyperthyroidism and ophthalmopathy. RNA transcripts provided the source from which TCR beta CDR3 regions were amplified. TCR CDR3 underwent first-round RT-PCR with the HTBI primer set. One entry per CDR3 protein, called by TCRdb with MiXCR from the multiplex PCR reads. The sample consists of over 300,000 distinct CDR3 sequences, roughly 15% of them appearing once. In germline, CDR1 is LNHDA, CDR2 SQIVND (reference sequence). V was pared by 5 bases and J by 2 bases, with 13 bases between. This CDR3 contains 14 residues. The source is a woman aged 40-49 years with Graves' ophthalmopathy. V usage is TRBV19 and J usage is TRBJ2-7; D uncertain. Input material: blood. CDR3 sequence: CASSPSFGAYEQYF. The CDR3, as DNA: TGTGCCAGTAGTCCATCGTTTGGGGCCTACGAGCAGTACTTC.